The text below deals with one TCR beta chain. Its cognate antigen is unknown. This related bone marrow graft donor gave peripheral blood on the day of marrow donation. V shed 3 bases and J 1 base; nucleotides not matched to a gene: 2. CDR3 length equals 14 residues. Germline CDR1 KGHSH, CDR2 LQKENI. The data originate from a study of T cells after posttransplantation cyclophosphamide. Findings and limits, study-wide: After PTCy, TRB diversity resembled that of CNI/methotrexate controls. Later blood repertoires were often dominated by clones from the donor CD8+ memory compartment. Skin or GI-infiltrating T cells shared few TRB sequences with blood.

Only in-frame clones appear in the TCRdb table, and some are missing; sequencing was by immunoSEQ multiplex PCR. The sample lists 25,000 to 35,000 clones, about nine tenths occurring once. Sequencing was performed on PBMCs. The sequence was obtained from a man aged 50 to 60. The chain carries TRBV18 and TRBJ1-1; the match to TRBD1 covers 7 bases. The CDR3 here is CASSPWDRNTEAFF. CDR3 DNA sequence: TGTGCCAGCTCACCGTGGGACAGGAACACTGAAGCTTTCTTT.